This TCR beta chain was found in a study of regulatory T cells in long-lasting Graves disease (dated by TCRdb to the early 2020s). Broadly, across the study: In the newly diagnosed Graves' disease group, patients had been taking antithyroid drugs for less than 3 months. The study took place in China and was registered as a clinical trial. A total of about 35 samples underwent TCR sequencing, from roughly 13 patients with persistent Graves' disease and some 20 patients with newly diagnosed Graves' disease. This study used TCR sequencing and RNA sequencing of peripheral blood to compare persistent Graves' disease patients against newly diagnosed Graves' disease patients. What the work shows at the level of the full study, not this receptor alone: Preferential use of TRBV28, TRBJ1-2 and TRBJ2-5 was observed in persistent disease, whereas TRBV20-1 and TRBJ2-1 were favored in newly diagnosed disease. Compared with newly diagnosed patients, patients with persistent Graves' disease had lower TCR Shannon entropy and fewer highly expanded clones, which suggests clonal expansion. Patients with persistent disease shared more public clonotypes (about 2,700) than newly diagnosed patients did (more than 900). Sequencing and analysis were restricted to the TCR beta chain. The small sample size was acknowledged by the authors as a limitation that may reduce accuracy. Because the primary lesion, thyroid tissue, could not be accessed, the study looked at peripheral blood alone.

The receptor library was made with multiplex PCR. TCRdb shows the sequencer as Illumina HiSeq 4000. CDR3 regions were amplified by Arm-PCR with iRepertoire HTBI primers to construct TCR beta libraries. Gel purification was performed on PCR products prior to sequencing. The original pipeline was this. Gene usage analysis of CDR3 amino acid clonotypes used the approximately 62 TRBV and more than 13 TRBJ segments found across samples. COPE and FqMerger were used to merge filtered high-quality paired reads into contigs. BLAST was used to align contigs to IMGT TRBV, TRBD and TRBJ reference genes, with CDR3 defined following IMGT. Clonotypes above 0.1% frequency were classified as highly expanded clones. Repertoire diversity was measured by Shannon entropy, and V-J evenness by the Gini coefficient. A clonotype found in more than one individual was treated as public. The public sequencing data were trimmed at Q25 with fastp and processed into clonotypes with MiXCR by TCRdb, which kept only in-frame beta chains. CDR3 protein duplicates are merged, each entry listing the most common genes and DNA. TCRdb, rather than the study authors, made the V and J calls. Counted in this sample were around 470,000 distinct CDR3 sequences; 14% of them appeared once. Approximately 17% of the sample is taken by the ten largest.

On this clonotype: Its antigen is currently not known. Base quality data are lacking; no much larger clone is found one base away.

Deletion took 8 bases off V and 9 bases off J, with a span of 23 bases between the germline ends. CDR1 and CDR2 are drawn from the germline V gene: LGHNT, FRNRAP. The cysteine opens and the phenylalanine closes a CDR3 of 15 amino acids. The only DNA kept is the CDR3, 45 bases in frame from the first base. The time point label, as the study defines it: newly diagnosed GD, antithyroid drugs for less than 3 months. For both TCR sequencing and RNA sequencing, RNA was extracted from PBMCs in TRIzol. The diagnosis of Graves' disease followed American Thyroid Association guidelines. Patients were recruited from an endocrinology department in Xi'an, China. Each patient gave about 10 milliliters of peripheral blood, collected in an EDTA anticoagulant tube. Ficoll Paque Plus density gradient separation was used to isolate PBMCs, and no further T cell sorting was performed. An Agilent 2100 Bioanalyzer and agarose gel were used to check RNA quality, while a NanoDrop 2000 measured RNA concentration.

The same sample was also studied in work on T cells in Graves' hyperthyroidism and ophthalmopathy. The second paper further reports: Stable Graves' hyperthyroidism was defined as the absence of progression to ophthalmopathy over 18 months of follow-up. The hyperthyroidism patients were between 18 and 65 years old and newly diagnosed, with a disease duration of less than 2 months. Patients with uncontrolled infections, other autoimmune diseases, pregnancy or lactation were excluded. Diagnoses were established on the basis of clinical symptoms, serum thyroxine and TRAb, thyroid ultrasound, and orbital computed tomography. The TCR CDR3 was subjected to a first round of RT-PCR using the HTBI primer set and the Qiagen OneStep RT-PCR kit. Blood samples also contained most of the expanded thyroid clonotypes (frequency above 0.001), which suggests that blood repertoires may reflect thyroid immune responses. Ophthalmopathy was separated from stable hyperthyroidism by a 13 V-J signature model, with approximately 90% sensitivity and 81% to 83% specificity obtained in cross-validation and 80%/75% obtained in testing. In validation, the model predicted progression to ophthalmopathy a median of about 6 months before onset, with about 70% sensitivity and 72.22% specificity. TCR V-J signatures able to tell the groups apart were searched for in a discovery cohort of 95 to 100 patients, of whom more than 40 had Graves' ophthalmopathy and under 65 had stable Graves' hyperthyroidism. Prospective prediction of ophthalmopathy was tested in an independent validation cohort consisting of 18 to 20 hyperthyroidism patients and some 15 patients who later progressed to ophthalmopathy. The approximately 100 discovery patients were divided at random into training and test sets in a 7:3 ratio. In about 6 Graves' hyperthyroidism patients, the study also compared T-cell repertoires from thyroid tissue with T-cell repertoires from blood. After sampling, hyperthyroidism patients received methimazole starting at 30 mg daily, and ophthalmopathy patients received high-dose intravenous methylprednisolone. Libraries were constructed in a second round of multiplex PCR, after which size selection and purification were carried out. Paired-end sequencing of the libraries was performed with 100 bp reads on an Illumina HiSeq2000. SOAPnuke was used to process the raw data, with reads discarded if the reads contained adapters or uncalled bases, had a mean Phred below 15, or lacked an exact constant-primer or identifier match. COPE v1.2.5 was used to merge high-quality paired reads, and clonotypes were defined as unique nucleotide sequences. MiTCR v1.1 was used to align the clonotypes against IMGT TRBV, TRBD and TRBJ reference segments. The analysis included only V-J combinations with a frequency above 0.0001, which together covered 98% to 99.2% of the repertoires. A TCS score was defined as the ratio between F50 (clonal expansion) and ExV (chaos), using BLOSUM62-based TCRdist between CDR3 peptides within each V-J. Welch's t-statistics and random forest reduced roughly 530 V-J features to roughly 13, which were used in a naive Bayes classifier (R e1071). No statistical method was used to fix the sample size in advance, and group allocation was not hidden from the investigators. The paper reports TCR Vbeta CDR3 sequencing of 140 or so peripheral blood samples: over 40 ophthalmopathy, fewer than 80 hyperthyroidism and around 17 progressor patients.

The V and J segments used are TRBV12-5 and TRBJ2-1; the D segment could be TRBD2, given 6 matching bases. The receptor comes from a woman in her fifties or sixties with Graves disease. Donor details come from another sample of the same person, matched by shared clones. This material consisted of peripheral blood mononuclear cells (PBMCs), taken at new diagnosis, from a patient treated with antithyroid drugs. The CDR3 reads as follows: CASTQGSTSLAEQFF. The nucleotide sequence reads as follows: TGTGCTAGTACCCAGGGCTCGACTAGTCTGGCTGAGCAGTTCTTC.